This T cell receptor beta chain was retrieved from a study of cytomegalovirus exposure and HLA in healthy donors. This table comes from immunoSEQ multiplex PCR, and its TCRdb copy is limited to in-frame clones, with some not included. The sample lists under 150,000 clones; 88% were seen once. The clonotype originates from a woman between 18 and 29 years old in good health and CMV-seropositive. The sample was PBMCs.

The CDR3 nucleotides are TGTGCCAGCAGTTTCGGACAGGGGGTCTTGAGAAATCAGCCCCAGCATTTT. Protein: CASSFGQGVLRNQPQHF. This chain links TRBV28 with TRBJ1-5, with 10 bases identical to TRBD1. This CDR3 has 17 amino acids. The trim removed 3 bases at V and 4 bases at J, leaving 9 bases unmatched. Germline CDR1 reads MDHEN; CDR2 reads SYDVKM. Full variable domain (missing parts from reference TRBV28 and TRBJ1-5): DVKVTQSSRYLVKRTGEKVFLECVQDMDHENMFWYRQDPGLGLRLIYFSYDVKMKEKGDIPEGYSVSREKKERFSLILESASTNQTSMYLCASSFGQGVLRNQPQHFGDGTRLSIL.